Below, 10 T cell receptor beta chains from the same sample are listed, as sequenced in a study of response to subunit inactivated influenza vaccine. TCRdb ran MiXCR on the RT-PCR reads and lists one entry per CDR3 protein. The sample lists 150,000 to 200,000 distinct CDR3 sequences; 12% were seen once. This sample was also put to use in a study of T cells expressing NK-cell markers. That paper adds: The authors made TCR beta cDNA libraries by 5'RACE template switching. This switching added a universal primer site and UMIs.

The sequencing used CD8+ T cells sorted from PBMCs, collected 11 to 12 days after vaccination. The receptors were gathered from a man aged 50-59 years who received an inactivated influenza vaccine.

The chain links TRBV27 to TRBJ2-3; D remains ambiguous. Trimming shortened V by 2 bases and J by 4 bases, and 7 bases separated the two germline ends. The germline V gene encodes CDR1 MNHEY and CDR2 SMNVEV (reference sequence). The CDR3 consists of 13 residues. The DNA of the CDR3 is TGTGCCAGCAGTTTAGTCCCAGCAGATACGCAGTATTTT. Amino acid sequence: CASSLVPADTQYF.

This clonotype came up many times. V usage is TRBV7-9 and J usage is TRBJ2-7; TRBD2 matches 7 bases. The CDR3 contains 14 residues. The germline gives CDR1 SEHNR, CDR2 FQNEAQ (reference sequence). Unmatched junction bases numbered 6, after V lost 5 bases and J lost 2 bases. Here the CDR3 DNA reads TGTGCCAGCAGCCCAGCGGGGATTGCCTACGAGCAGTACTTC. This codes for CASSPAGIAYEQYF. The complete variable domain, with remaining parts taken from reference TRBV7-9 and TRBJ2-7, reads DTGVSQNPRHKITKRGQNVTFRCDPISEHNRLYWYRQTLGQGPEFLTYFQNEAQLEKSRLLSDRFSAERPKGSFSTLEIQRTEQGDSAMYLCASSPAGIAYEQYFGPGTRLTVT.

By its share, this clonotype is medium-sized (0.01 to 0.1%). This rearrangement joins TRBV29-1 to TRBJ2-3, with D possibly TRBD1 on 5 matching bases. The CDR3 loop spans 15 amino acids. Germline CDR1 reads SQVTM; CDR2 reads ANQGSEA. V shed 1 base and J shed 0 bases, with 11 bases lying between them. CDR3 loop: CSVEVKGSSTDTQYF. Written as DNA, the CDR3 is TGCAGCGTTGAAGTTAAGGGGTCTAGCACAGATACGCAGTATTTT.

There are a few counts of this clonotype. The chain has TRBV7-6 and TRBJ2-7, with a tentative D call TRBD2 (5 bases). The CDR3 consists of 15 residues. Trimming shortened V by 1 base and J by 3 bases, and 13 bases separated the two germline ends. Germline V gives CDR1 SGHVS, CDR2 FNYEAQ. CDR3 residues: CASSLGESIVYEQYF. The CDR3 DNA is TGTGCCAGCAGCTTAGGGGAGAGTATAGTCTACGAGCAGTACTTC.

This clonotype was counted between two and nine times. The chain's CDR3 is CATSDRLNEQFF. The CDR3 nucleotides are TGTGCCACCAGTGATCGACTCAATGAGCAGTTCTTC. The chain employs TRBV24-1 and TRBJ2-1, with D unclear. This CDR3 is built from 12 residues. Per the germline V gene, CDR1 is KGHDR and CDR2 is SFDVKD. V was trimmed by 3 bases and J by 6 bases, leaving 5 bases between them.

The rearrangement joins TRBV7-9 to TRBJ2-3; the D is unclear. The germline gives CDR1 SEHNR, CDR2 FQNEAQ (reference sequence). V gave up 5 bases and J gave up 5 bases, with 8 bases separating them. CDR3 length equals 12 residues. For the CDR3, the DNA is TGTGCCAGCAGCGGTCCGGAAGATACGCAGTATTTT. It yields the protein CASSGPEDTQYF. The full variable domain, its missing parts supplied by reference TRBV7-9 and TRBJ2-3, is DTGVSQNPRHKITKRGQNVTFRCDPISEHNRLYWYRQTLGQGPEFLTYFQNEAQLEKSRLLSDRFSAERPKGSFSTLEIQRTEQGDSAMYLCASSGPEDTQYFGPGTRLTVL.

This clonotype was seen a handful of times. This chain connects TRBV5-5 to TRBJ1-1; D is undetermined. Deletions cut 0 bases from V and 2 bases from J, with 8 bases between. Germline V gives CDR1 SGHKS, CDR2 YYEKEE (reference sequence). This CDR3 has 14 amino acids. CDR3 in DNA: TGTGCCAGCAGCTTGGCCTTTCCCAACACTGAAGCTTTCTTT. It yields the protein CASSLAFPNTEAFF.

This clonotype appeared a few times. The chain joins TRBV10-3 to TRBJ2-1, with D possibly TRBD2 on 6 matching bases. This CDR3 is 15 amino acids long. Germline V gene data show CDR1 as ENHRY and CDR2 as SYGVKD. V was cut by 6 bases and J by 5 bases, with 17 bases left in between. CDR3: CAIRGTDGEDNEQFF. The CDR3 DNA sequence: TGTGCCATCAGGGGAACGGACGGGGAGGACAATGAGCAGTTCTTC.

This clonotype was counted ten times or more. The chain couples TRBV12-3 or TRBV12-4 to TRBJ2-3; 7 positions match TRBD1. The J segment lost 5 bases and the V segment lost 4 bases, leaving 12 bases of the junction unmatched. The CDR3 covers 16 residues. The CDR3 DNA is TGTGCCAGCAGTTCAAGGACAGGACTCTCTCTAGATACGCAGTATTTT. Residues: CASSSRTGLSLDTQYF.

This clonotype appeared a few times. The rearrangement joins TRBV28 to TRBJ1-5; perhaps TRBD1 as D (5 bases). V was shortened by 10 bases and J by 2 bases, with 12 bases between the two germline ends. Looked up from germline, CDR1 is MDHEN and CDR2 is SYDVKM. This CDR3 is 13 amino acids long. For the CDR3, the DNA is TGTGCCACCCGAACGGGGGGCAATCAGCCCCAGCATTTT. Translated, it gives CATRTGGNQPQHF.